This TCR beta chain is drawn from a study of T cell changes during pregnancy in multiple sclerosis. TCRdb keeps only in-frame clones here, not all; method: immunoSEQ multiplex PCR. The sample includes 84,000 or so clones, around 94% of them seen just once. Per the germline V gene, CDR1 is MNHEY and CDR2 is SMNVEV (reference sequence). The CDR3 contains 13 residues. Trimming removed 0 bases at V and 3 bases at J, with 6 bases between. The source was peripheral blood, collected in the third trimester of pregnancy. This sequence was found in a female donor with multiple sclerosis, enrolled in a pregnancy study. V and J are TRBV27 and TRBJ2-7; the D gene is possibly TRBD1 (6 bases). CDR3 amino acids: CASSLSDSYEQYF. CDR3 DNA: TGTGCCAGCAGTTTATCGGACAGCTACGAGCAGTACTTC.